This TCR beta chain stems from a study of T cell repertoires in aging, cancer and after chemotherapy. Findings of the study overall: Thymic emigration or peripheral T cell expansion may be impaired by lymphoid organ infiltration in hematological cancer.

TCR beta rearrangements were amplified from peripheral blood genomic DNA. A remark on this clonotype: Its antigen is as yet unknown.

Multiplex touch-down PCR with TRB-A/B primers amplified rearranged V-D-J TRB sequences. Via MiXCR, TCRdb re-called the multiplex PCR reads, giving one row per CDR3 protein. Among over 4,000 distinct CDR3 sequences listed, around 40% were seen once. Germline V gene sequence: CDR1 SGHTA, CDR2 FQGNSA. The V end lost 5 bases, the J end lost 4 bases, and 19 bases lay between the germline ends. This CDR3 contains 16 residues. This receptor was obtained from a human donor with a blood cancer. The source material was blood. V and J are TRBV7-2 and TRBJ2-3; possibly TRBD1 or TRBD2 for D (5 bases each). The CDR3 coding sequence is TGTGCCAGCAGCCCTTTGGACACGGACTTCGCAGATACGCAGTATTTT. Translated, it gives CASSPLDTDFADTQYF.